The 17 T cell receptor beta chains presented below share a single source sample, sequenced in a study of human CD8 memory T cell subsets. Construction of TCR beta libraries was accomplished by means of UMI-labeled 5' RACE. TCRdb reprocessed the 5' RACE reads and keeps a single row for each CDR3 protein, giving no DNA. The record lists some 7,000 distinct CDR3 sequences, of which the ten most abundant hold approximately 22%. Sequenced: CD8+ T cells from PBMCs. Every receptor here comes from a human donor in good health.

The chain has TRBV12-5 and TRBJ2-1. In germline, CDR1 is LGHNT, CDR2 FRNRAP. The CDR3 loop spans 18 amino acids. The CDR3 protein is CASGLVTHPGSSYNEQFF.

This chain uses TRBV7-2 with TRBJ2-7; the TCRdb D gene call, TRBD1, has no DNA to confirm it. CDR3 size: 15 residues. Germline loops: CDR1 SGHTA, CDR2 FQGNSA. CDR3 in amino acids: CASSALQGFPYEQYF. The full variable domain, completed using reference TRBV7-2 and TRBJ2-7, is GAGVSQSPSNKVTEKGKDVELRCDPISGHTALYWYRQSLGQGLEFLIYFQGNSAPDKSGLPSDRFSAERTGGSVSTLTIQRTQQEDSAVYLCASSALQGFPYEQYFGPGTRLTVT.

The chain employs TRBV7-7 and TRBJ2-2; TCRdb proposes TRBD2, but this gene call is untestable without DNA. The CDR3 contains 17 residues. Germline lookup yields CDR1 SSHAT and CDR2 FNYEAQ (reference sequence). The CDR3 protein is CASSLAGAGDSTGELFF.

The CDR3 protein is CSAQTGAIDTIYF. This sequence joins TRBV20-1 and TRBJ1-3; TCRdb's D call, TRBD1, is unchecked because there is no DNA. The CDR3 is 13 amino acids. CDR1 and CDR2 (germline): DFQATT, SNEGSKA (reference sequence).

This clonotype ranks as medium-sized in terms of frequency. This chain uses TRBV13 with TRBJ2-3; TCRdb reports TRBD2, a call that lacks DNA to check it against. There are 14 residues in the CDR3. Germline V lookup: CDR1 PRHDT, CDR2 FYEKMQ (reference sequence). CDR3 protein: CASSFGSASDTQYF.

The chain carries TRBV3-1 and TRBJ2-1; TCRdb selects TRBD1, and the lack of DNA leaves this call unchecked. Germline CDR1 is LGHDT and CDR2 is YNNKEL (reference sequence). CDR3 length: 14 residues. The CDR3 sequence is CASSQGLAPDEQFF.

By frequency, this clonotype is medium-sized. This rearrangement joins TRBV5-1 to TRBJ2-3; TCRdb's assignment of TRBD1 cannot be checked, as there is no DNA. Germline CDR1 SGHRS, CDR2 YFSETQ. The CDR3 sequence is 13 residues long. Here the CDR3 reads CASSGTSRDTQYF.

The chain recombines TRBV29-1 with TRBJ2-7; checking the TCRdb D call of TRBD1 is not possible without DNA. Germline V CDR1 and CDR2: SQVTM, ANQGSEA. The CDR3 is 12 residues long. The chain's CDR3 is CSVYTRTAEQYF.

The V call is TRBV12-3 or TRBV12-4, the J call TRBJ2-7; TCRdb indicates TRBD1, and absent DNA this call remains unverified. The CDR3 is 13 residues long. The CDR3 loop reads CASTFNPHYEQYF.

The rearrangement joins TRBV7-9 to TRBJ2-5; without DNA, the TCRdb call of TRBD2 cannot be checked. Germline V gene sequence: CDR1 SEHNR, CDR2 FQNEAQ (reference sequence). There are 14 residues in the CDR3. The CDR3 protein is CASSLTSGSGSTYF.

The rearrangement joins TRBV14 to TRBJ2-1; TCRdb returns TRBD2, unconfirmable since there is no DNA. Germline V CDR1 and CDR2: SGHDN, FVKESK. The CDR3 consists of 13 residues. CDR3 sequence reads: CASRLAGDNEQFF.

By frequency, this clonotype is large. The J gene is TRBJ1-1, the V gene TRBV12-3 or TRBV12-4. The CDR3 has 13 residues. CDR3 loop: CASSLGPNTEAFF.

This CDR3 reads CASSTGLAGVRNTGELFF. This rearrangement joins TRBV14 to TRBJ2-2; TCRdb picks TRBD2, but there is no DNA to check that call. Germline loops: CDR1 SGHDN, CDR2 FVKESK. CDR3 length: 18 amino acids.

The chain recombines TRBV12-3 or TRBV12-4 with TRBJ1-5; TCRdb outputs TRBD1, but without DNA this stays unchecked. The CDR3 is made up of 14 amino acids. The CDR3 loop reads CASSFAEGDQPQHF.

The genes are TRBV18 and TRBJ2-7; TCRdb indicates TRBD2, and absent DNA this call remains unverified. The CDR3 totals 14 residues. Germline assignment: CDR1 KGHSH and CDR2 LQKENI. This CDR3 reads CASSPTVKRDEQYF.

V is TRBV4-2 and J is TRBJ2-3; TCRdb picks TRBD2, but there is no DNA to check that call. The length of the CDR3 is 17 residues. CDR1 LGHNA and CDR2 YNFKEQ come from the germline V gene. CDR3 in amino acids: CASSHPLRSGGGDTQYF.

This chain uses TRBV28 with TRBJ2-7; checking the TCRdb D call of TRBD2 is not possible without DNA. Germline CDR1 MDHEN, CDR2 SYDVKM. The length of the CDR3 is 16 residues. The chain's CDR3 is CASSPGLAGGTYEQYF.